Listed below are T cell receptor beta chains from one sample, sequenced in a study of blood T cell repertoires in COVID-19. Data came from immunoSEQ multiplex PCR; TCRdb stores just in-frame clones and leaves some out. This repertoire shows about 270,000 clones, about 87% found once; its top ten account for about 3%. Sequencing used PBMCs or T cells enriched from blood (not recorded which). The receptors were gathered from a woman between 45 and 60 years old who had recovered from COVID-19. The CDR3 runs from the conserved cysteine through the conserved F or W. The order of the fields is V gene, clone size, J gene, D gene, CDR3 protein, CDR3 DNA. D genes are given only for firm matches. Only some rows state a clone size, as once, few, many or a class for expanded clones.

V gene: TRBV3-1/TRBV3-2; clone size: NA; J gene: TRBJ2-7; D gene: TRBD1; CDR3 protein: CASSRGTGFVSEQYF; CDR3 DNA: TGTGCCAGCAGCCGAGGGACAGGGTTCGTGAGCGAGCAGTACTTC
V gene: TRBV4-2; clone size: NA; J gene: TRBJ1-5; D gene: NA; CDR3 protein: CASSPYASSNQPQHF; CDR3 DNA: TGTGCCAGCAGCCCCTATGCTTCTAGCAATCAGCCCCAGCATTTT
V gene: TRBV19; clone size: NA; J gene: TRBJ2-1; D gene: TRBD1; CDR3 protein: CASSMGQGLNEQFF; CDR3 DNA: TGTGCCAGTAGTATGGGACAGGGCCTCAATGAGCAGTTCTTC
V gene: TRBV18; clone size: NA; J gene: TRBJ2-1; D gene: TRBD2; CDR3 protein: CASSPGSGRGNEQFF; CDR3 DNA: TGTGCCAGCTCACCAGGAAGCGGGAGGGGTAATGAGCAGTTCTTC
V gene: TRBV3-1/TRBV3-2; clone size: once; J gene: TRBJ1-4; D gene: NA; CDR3 protein: CASSQDVRTVWNEKLFF; CDR3 DNA: TGTGCCAGCAGCCAAGACGTTCGGACAGTATGGAATGAAAAACTGTTTTTT
V gene: TRBV28; clone size: NA; J gene: TRBJ2-7; D gene: NA; CDR3 protein: CASSLFQGTNYEQYF; CDR3 DNA: TGTGCCAGCAGTTTATTTCAGGGAACGAACTACGAGCAGTACTTC
V gene: TRBV29-1; clone size: NA; J gene: TRBJ1-2; D gene: NA; CDR3 protein: CSVEGRDYGYTF; CDR3 DNA: TGCAGCGTTGAAGGCCGGGACTATGGCTACACCTTC
V gene: TRBV9; clone size: NA; J gene: TRBJ2-1; D gene: TRBD2; CDR3 protein: CASSVGASGTGYNEQFF; CDR3 DNA: TGTGCCAGCAGCGTAGGGGCTAGCGGGACCGGATACAATGAGCAGTTCTTC
V gene: TRBV6-2/TRBV6-3; clone size: few; J gene: TRBJ2-1; D gene: TRBD2; CDR3 protein: CASSYSVAGQWEQFF; CDR3 DNA: TGTGCCAGCAGTTACTCGGTAGCGGGTCAATGGGAGCAGTTCTTC
V gene: TRBV4-3; clone size: NA; J gene: TRBJ2-3; D gene: TRBD2; CDR3 protein: CASRRTSGEVDTQYF; CDR3 DNA: TGCGCCAGCAGACGGACTAGCGGGGAGGTAGATACGCAGTATTTT
V gene: TRBV20-1; clone size: once; J gene: TRBJ1-2; D gene: NA; CDR3 protein: CSASQGQPGSNYGYTF; CDR3 DNA: TGCAGTGCTAGTCAGGGACAACCAGGGTCTAACTATGGCTACACCTTC
V gene: TRBV6-5; clone size: NA; J gene: TRBJ1-4; D gene: NA; CDR3 protein: CASSYSTTVGKLFF; CDR3 DNA: TGTGCCAGCAGTTACTCGACGACAGTTGGAAAACTGTTTTTT
V gene: TRBV6-6; clone size: NA; J gene: TRBJ1-2; D gene: TRBD1; CDR3 protein: CASRRWTGHIGYTF; CDR3 DNA: TGTGCCAGCAGACGATGGACAGGACATATTGGCTACACCTTC
V gene: TRBV7-8; clone size: NA; J gene: TRBJ2-6; D gene: NA; CDR3 protein: CASSPGSGANVLTF; CDR3 DNA: TGTGCCAGCAGCCCAGGCTCTGGGGCCAACGTCCTGACTTTC
V gene: TRBV28; clone size: NA; J gene: TRBJ1-4; D gene: TRBD1; CDR3 protein: CASSPQTGANEKLFF; CDR3 DNA: TGTGCCAGCAGCCCGCAGACAGGGGCAAATGAAAAACTGTTTTTT
V gene: TRBV5-1; clone size: NA; J gene: TRBJ2-3; D gene: NA; CDR3 protein: CASSPRWAGSTDTQYF; CDR3 DNA: TGCGCCAGCAGCCCACGATGGGCGGGTAGCACAGATACGCAGTATTTT
V gene: TRBV7-3; clone size: NA; J gene: TRBJ1-1; D gene: NA; CDR3 protein: CASSLTVVNTEAFF; CDR3 DNA: TGTGCCAGCAGCTTGACAGTTGTCAACACTGAAGCTTTCTTT
V gene: TRBV7-2; clone size: NA; J gene: TRBJ2-3; D gene: TRBD2; CDR3 protein: CASSLALAGDTQYF; CDR3 DNA: TGTGCCAGCAGCTTAGCGCTAGCGGGAGATACGCAGTATTTT
V gene: TRBV24-1; clone size: NA; J gene: TRBJ2-2; D gene: NA; CDR3 protein: CATSDPAAGRTGELFF; CDR3 DNA: TGTGCCACCAGTGACCCTGCGGCGGGGAGGACCGGGGAGCTGTTTTTT
V gene: TRBV24-1; clone size: once; J gene: TRBJ2-3; D gene: TRBD2; CDR3 protein: CATSDPTSGRTDTQYF; CDR3 DNA: TGTGCCACCAGTGATCCGACTAGCGGGCGCACAGATACGCAGTATTTT
V gene: TRBV30; clone size: NA; J gene: TRBJ1-1; D gene: TRBD1; CDR3 protein: CAWKRQGAENTEAFF; CDR3 DNA: TGTGCCTGGAAAAGACAGGGGGCTGAGAACACTGAAGCTTTCTTT
V gene: TRBV5-8; clone size: NA; J gene: TRBJ2-6; D gene: NA; CDR3 protein: CASSTWTVSPSGANVLTF; CDR3 DNA: TGTGCCAGCAGCACATGGACAGTCAGCCCCTCTGGGGCCAACGTCCTGACTTTC
V gene: TRBV28; clone size: few; J gene: TRBJ2-7; D gene: TRBD1; CDR3 protein: CASRGQGKSGEQYF; CDR3 DNA: TGTGCCAGCCGGGGACAGGGGAAATCGGGCGAGCAGTACTTC
V gene: TRBV5-6; clone size: NA; J gene: TRBJ2-7; D gene: TRBD1; CDR3 protein: CASRLLGTGAHEQYF; CDR3 DNA: TGTGCCAGCAGGCTGCTAGGGACAGGGGCCCACGAGCAGTACTTC
V gene: TRBV5-6; clone size: NA; J gene: TRBJ1-2; D gene: TRBD1; CDR3 protein: CASSLGGTAPVGF; CDR3 DNA: TGTGCCAGCAGCTTGGGAGGGACAGCTCCTGTGGGCTTC
V gene: TRBV5-1; clone size: NA; J gene: TRBJ1-2; D gene: NA; CDR3 protein: CASSLIATGYGYTF; CDR3 DNA: TGCGCCAGCAGCTTGATCGCTACCGGCTATGGCTACACCTTC
V gene: TRBV3-1/TRBV3-2; clone size: NA; J gene: TRBJ1-2; D gene: NA; CDR3 protein: CASSQEGEARYGYTF; CDR3 DNA: TGTGCCAGCAGCCAAGAGGGAGAGGCACGGTATGGCTACACCTTC
V gene: TRBV29-1; clone size: NA; J gene: TRBJ1-1; D gene: NA; CDR3 protein: CSATALNTEAFF; CDR3 DNA: TGCAGCGCTACAGCCTTGAACACTGAAGCTTTCTTT
V gene: TRBV30; clone size: NA; J gene: TRBJ2-7; D gene: TRBD2; CDR3 protein: CAWRGLAGGTYEQYF; CDR3 DNA: TGTGCCTGGAGGGGACTAGCGGGAGGCACCTACGAGCAGTACTTC
V gene: TRBV5-4; clone size: NA; J gene: TRBJ2-5; D gene: TRBD2; CDR3 protein: CASSQGLAVQETQYF; CDR3 DNA: TGTGCCAGCAGCCAGGGACTAGCGGTCCAAGAGACCCAGTACTTC
V gene: TRBV2; clone size: NA; J gene: TRBJ1-2; D gene: NA; CDR3 protein: CASRVDRNYGYTF; CDR3 DNA: TGTGCCAGCAGAGTCGACAGGAACTATGGCTACACCTTC
V gene: TRBV5-1; clone size: NA; J gene: TRBJ2-1; D gene: TRBD2; CDR3 protein: CASSLTGTTSYNEQFF; CDR3 DNA: TGCGCCAGCAGCTTAACCGGGACTACCTCCTACAATGAGCAGTTCTTC
V gene: TRBV29-1; clone size: NA; J gene: TRBJ1-2; D gene: NA; CDR3 protein: CSVTIQGYYGYTF; CDR3 DNA: TGCAGCGTGACCATACAGGGATACTATGGCTACACCTTC
V gene: TRBV28; clone size: NA; J gene: TRBJ2-6; D gene: NA; CDR3 protein: CASSLSGAAGANVLTF; CDR3 DNA: TGTGCCAGCAGTTTATCAGGGGCGGCTGGGGCCAACGTCCTGACTTTC
V gene: TRBV21-1; clone size: NA; J gene: TRBJ1-3; D gene: NA; CDR3 protein: CAGGQTVGNTIYF; CDR3 DNA: TGTGCCGGGGGACAGACGGTCGGAAACACCATATATTTT
V gene: TRBV14; clone size: NA; J gene: TRBJ1-4; D gene: NA; CDR3 protein: CASSPRVSEKLFF; CDR3 DNA: TGTGCCAGCAGCCCGAGGGTTTCGGAAAAACTGTTTTTT
V gene: TRBV28; clone size: NA; J gene: TRBJ2-4; D gene: NA; CDR3 protein: CASSPEGIQYF; CDR3 DNA: TGTGCCAGCAGTCCTGAGGGCATTCAGTACTTC
V gene: TRBV18; clone size: NA; J gene: TRBJ2-2; D gene: TRBD2; CDR3 protein: CASSPLAGGTGELFF; CDR3 DNA: TGTGCCAGCTCACCTCTCGCGGGAGGTACCGGGGAGCTGTTTTTT
V gene: TRBV5-8; clone size: NA; J gene: TRBJ1-3; D gene: NA; CDR3 protein: CASSSVTTIYF; CDR3 DNA: TGTGCCAGCAGCTCGGTTACCACCATATATTTT
V gene: TRBV7-9; clone size: NA; J gene: TRBJ1-5; D gene: TRBD1; CDR3 protein: CASSMTGDQPQHF; CDR3 DNA: TGTGCCAGCAGCATGACAGGGGATCAGCCCCAGCATTTT
V gene: TRBV14; clone size: NA; J gene: TRBJ1-6; D gene: NA; CDR3 protein: CASSHGDLRNSPLHF; CDR3 DNA: TGTGCCAGCAGCCATGGGGACTTGCGGAATTCACCCCTCCACTTT
V gene: TRBV18; clone size: NA; J gene: TRBJ1-4; D gene: TRBD1; CDR3 protein: CASSPGQGGGNEKLFF; CDR3 DNA: TGTGCCAGCTCTCCCGGACAGGGAGGAGGTAATGAAAAACTGTTTTTT
V gene: TRBV28; clone size: NA; J gene: TRBJ1-2; D gene: NA; CDR3 protein: CASSFLGSPSYGYTF; CDR3 DNA: TGTGCCAGCAGTTTTTTGGGTTCCCCTAGCTATGGCTACACCTTC
V gene: TRBV28; clone size: NA; J gene: TRBJ2-7; D gene: TRBD1; CDR3 protein: CASSKPGQGASYEQYF; CDR3 DNA: TGTGCCAGCAGTAAACCGGGACAGGGGGCGTCGTACGAGCAGTACTTC
V gene: TRBV5-1; clone size: NA; J gene: TRBJ1-2; D gene: NA; CDR3 protein: CASSLQVNYGYTF; CDR3 DNA: TGCGCCAGCAGCTTACAGGTCAACTATGGCTACACCTTC
V gene: TRBV30; clone size: NA; J gene: TRBJ2-3; D gene: TRBD2; CDR3 protein: CACDLADFSTDTQYF; CDR3 DNA: TGTGCCTGCGACCTAGCGGACTTTAGCACAGATACGCAGTATTTT
V gene: TRBV21-1; clone size: NA; J gene: TRBJ1-1; D gene: NA; CDR3 protein: CASSKDMMDSKNTEAFF; CDR3 DNA: TGTGCCAGCAGCAAGGATATGATGGACAGTAAGAACACTGAAGCTTTCTTT
V gene: TRBV4-1; clone size: NA; J gene: TRBJ2-1; D gene: TRBD2; CDR3 protein: CASSQEIATSGNNEQFF; CDR3 DNA: TGCGCCAGCAGCCAAGAGATCGCGACTAGCGGGAACAATGAGCAGTTCTTC
V gene: TRBV19; clone size: NA; J gene: TRBJ2-7; D gene: TRBD2; CDR3 protein: CASSLAGGSYEQYF; CDR3 DNA: TGTGCCAGTAGTCTAGCGGGAGGCTCCTACGAGCAGTACTTC
V gene: TRBV30; clone size: once; J gene: TRBJ2-3; D gene: NA; CDR3 protein: CAWSANRDPELTDTQYF; CDR3 DNA: TGTGCCTGGAGTGCCAACAGGGACCCAGAATTGACAGATACGCAGTATTTT
V gene: TRBV5-6; clone size: NA; J gene: TRBJ1-2; D gene: NA; CDR3 protein: CASSPDGTGYGYTF; CDR3 DNA: TGTGCCAGCAGCCCCGACGGAACAGGGTATGGCTACACCTTC
V gene: TRBV6-6; clone size: NA; J gene: TRBJ1-5; D gene: NA; CDR3 protein: CASSYSTGSQPQHF; CDR3 DNA: TGTGCCAGCAGTTACTCGACTGGATCCCAGCCCCAGCATTTT